The sequence of this T cell receptor (beta chain) was determined in a study of cytomegalovirus exposure and HLA in healthy donors. J lost 8 bases, V lost 5 bases, and 13 bases had no gene match. Per the germline V gene, CDR1 is MDHEN and CDR2 is SYDVKM. There are 15 residues in the CDR3. Method: immunoSEQ multiplex PCR; TCRdb's copy keeps in-frame clones and lacks some. Of around 230,000 clones listed, 86% are singletons. The source is a woman in her 30s in good health and CMV-seropositive. Sequencing was performed on PBMCs. The chain combines TRBV28 with TRBJ1-2; 8 nucleotides match TRBD1. The CDR3 coding sequence is TGTGCCAGCAGTCCTAGTCGGACAGGGCTCGGAGGCTACACCTTC. This translates into CASSPSRTGLGGYTF.